This T cell receptor beta chain emerged from a study of OX40 agonist ivuxolimab in advanced cancers. This table comes from immunoSEQ multiplex PCR, and its TCRdb copy is limited to in-frame clones, with some not included. The sample carries 75,000 to 100,000 clones, about 80% recorded once. The CDR3 totals 12 residues. The germline V gene encodes CDR1 MNHNS and CDR2 SASEGT. Trimming pared 5 bases from V and 4 bases from J, leaving 6 bases between. The material sequenced was CD4+ or CD8+ T cells sorted from blood, taken in a trial of the OX40 agonist ivuxolimab. The source is an adult with an advanced solid tumor such as melanoma, head and neck, liver or kidney cancer. The gene calls are TRBV6-1 and TRBJ1-3, with D unclear. The CDR3 protein is CASSLQGNTIYF. CDR3 in DNA: TGTGCCAGCAGTTTACAAGGAAACACCATATATTTT.